This passage covers 27 T cell receptor beta chains from one sample sequenced in a study of cytomegalovirus exposure and HLA in healthy donors. A multiplex PCR was run with 60 Vbeta primers and 13 Jbeta primers. TCRdb's table, derived via immunoSEQ multiplex PCR, lists solely in-frame clones and lacks some. Of about 170,000 clones listed, about 85% were seen once; the top ten hold approximately 2.5%. Sequencing was carried out using PBMCs. These receptor sequences come from a man aged 30 to 45 in good health and CMV-seropositive.

The chain uses TRBV6-6 and TRBJ1-2, with TRBD1 matching 7 bases. This CDR3 comprises 15 residues. From germline, CDR1 is MNHNY and CDR2 SVGAGI (reference sequence). Trimming cost V 6 bases and J 4 bases; bases outside gene matches: 11. CDR3 protein: CASRDAGTALYGYTF. CDR3 sequence (DNA): TGTGCCAGCAGAGACGCCGGGACAGCCCTCTATGGCTACACCTTC.

The chain combines TRBV7-2 with TRBJ1-5; possible D gene TRBD1, 6 bases. V was shortened by 6 bases and J by 7 bases, with 16 bases between the two germline ends. The CDR3 totals 14 residues. Germline loops: CDR1 SGHTA, CDR2 FQGNSA. CDR3 DNA: TGTGCCAGCAGTTATAAACAGGGAAGCCAGCCCCAGCATTTT. Its protein is CASSYKQGSQPQHF.

This rearrangement joins TRBV27 to TRBJ2-1; no clear D. Germline CDR1 MNHEY, CDR2 SMNVEV (reference sequence). The V end was cut by 2 bases, the J end by 5 bases, with 10 bases between. The CDR3 length is 14 residues. The CDR3 spells CASSLMGPNNEQFF. The CDR3 region has the DNA TGTGCCAGCAGTTTAATGGGCCCAAACAATGAGCAGTTCTTC.

This rearrangement joins TRBV6-4 to TRBJ2-7; TRBD2 might be the D (5 bases). With 6 bases removed from V and 2 bases from J, the gap between germline ends came to 11 bases. The V gene's germline CDR1 is MRHNA and CDR2 SNTAGT. The CDR3 covers 13 residues. The CDR3 spells CASRASKAYEQYV. In nucleotides, the CDR3 is TGTGCCAGCAGGGCTAGCAAGGCCTACGAGCAGTACGTC.

J is TRBJ1-2 and V is TRBV19; no definite D call. This CDR3 contains 12 residues. Trimming cost V 7 bases and J 7 bases, with 13 bases left between them. CDR1 LNHDA and CDR2 SQIVND come from the germline V gene (reference sequence). The CDR3 DNA reads as TGTGCCAGTACAAGCCGGGAACCTGGCTACACCTTC. Protein product: CASTSREPGYTF. Complete variable domain (other parts from reference TRBV19 and TRBJ1-2): DGGITQSPKYLFRKEGQNVTLSCEQNLNHDAMYWYRQDPGQGLRLIYYSQIVNDFQKGDIAEGYSVSREKKESFPLTVTSAQKNPTAFYLCASTSREPGYTFGSGTRLTVV.

The gene calls are TRBV15 and TRBJ2-7, with a weak D call TRBD2 (7 bases). This CDR3 is 14 amino acids long. V was clipped by 3 bases and J by 1 base, with 10 bases between them. Germline CDR1 reads LNHNV; CDR2 reads YYDKDF (reference sequence). The CDR3 here is CATSRRGGSYEQYF. CDR3 DNA: TGTGCCACCAGCAGGAGGGGGGGATCCTACGAGCAGTACTTC.

The genes are TRBV7-8 and TRBJ2-1, with 7 bases that match TRBD2. The V segment lost 6 bases and the J segment 6 bases; nucleotides outside the gene matches: 8. The CDR3 has 14 residues. Germline V gene data show CDR1 as SGHVS and CDR2 as FQNEAQ. In DNA form, the CDR3 reads TGTGCCAGCAGTCCGAGCGGGAACCCCAATGAGCAGTTCTTC. As protein: CASSPSGNPNEQFF.

This sequence joins TRBV5-1 and TRBJ2-1; TRBD2 matches 7 bases. J gave up 8 bases and V 2 bases, and 10 bases lay outside the gene matches. CDR3 size: 15 residues. Looked up from germline, CDR1 is SGHRS and CDR2 is YFSETQ. The CDR3 DNA sequence: TGCGCCAGCAGCTTCGGGGGGAGGGCCGGGGATGAGCAGTTCTTC. It codes for CASSFGGRAGDEQFF.

CDR3 nucleotides: TGTGCCAGCAGCCAAGATCGCGGGGGCCATGGCTACACCTTC. It codes for CASSQDRGGHGYTF. V gene TRBV14 combines with J gene TRBJ1-2; a weak D match, TRBD1 (6 bases). With 0 bases removed from V and 6 bases from J, the gap between germline ends came to 11 bases. Germline V CDR1 and CDR2: SGHDN, FVKESK. CDR3 size: 14 residues. Full variable domain (outside the CDR3, taken from reference TRBV14 and TRBJ1-2): EAGVTQFPSHSVIEKGQTVTLRCDPISGHDNLYWYRRVMGKEIKFLLHFVKESKQDESGMPNNRFLAERTGGTYSTLKVQPAELEDSGVYFCASSQDRGGHGYTFGSGTRLTVV.

This clone appeared once. The V call is TRBV19, the J call TRBJ1-5; D gene ambiguous. Germline CDR1 LNHDA, CDR2 SQIVND (reference sequence). The CDR3 extends over 16 amino acids. V was cut by 3 bases and J by 0 bases, with 12 bases left in between. The CDR3 here is CASSIPIALSNQPQHF. Written as DNA, the CDR3 is TGTGCCAGTAGTATTCCGATAGCGCTTAGCAATCAGCCCCAGCATTTT.

The chain recombines TRBV13 with TRBJ2-1; maybe TRBD2 (7 bases). The V end lost 5 bases, the J end lost 2 bases, and 13 bases lay between the germline ends. This CDR3 is built from 15 residues. Germline values: CDR1 PRHDT, CDR2 FYEKMQ (reference sequence). CDR3 amino acids: CASSPGRGPYNEQFF. CDR3 DNA sequence: TGTGCCAGCAGCCCTGGGCGGGGGCCCTACAATGAGCAGTTCTTC.

This chain joins TRBV19 and TRBJ2-1; 7 nucleotides align to TRBD2. The germline V gene encodes CDR1 LNHDA and CDR2 SQIVND (reference sequence). J was trimmed by 4 bases and V by 9 bases; bases with no gene match: 15. This CDR3 region has 16 residues. CDR3 DNA sequence: TGTGCCAGCCAGAGCGGGATTCGCCTGGGGTACAATGAGCAGTTCTTC. The encoded protein is CASQSGIRLGYNEQFF.

The chain recombines TRBV7-3 with TRBJ2-5; D is unclear. The CDR3 has 13 residues. From germline, CDR1 is SGHTA and CDR2 FQGTGA. Trimming shortened V by 3 bases and J by 5 bases, and 10 bases separated the two germline ends. The CDR3 DNA is TGTGCCAGCAGCTTGGAGTCTTACGAGACCCAGTACTTC. Encoded protein: CASSLESYETQYF.

The genes are TRBV29-1 and TRBJ1-2, with a tentative D call TRBD1 (6 bases). In germline, CDR1 is SQVTM, CDR2 ANQGSEA. The CDR3 is made up of 14 amino acids. The V gene lost 7 bases and the J gene lost 0 bases, with 15 bases spanning the gap. In nucleotides, the CDR3 is TGCAGCGCTGACCGGGACATCACTAACTATGGCTACACCTTC. Protein: CSADRDITNYGYTF.

In its sample, this clone was seen once. V usage is TRBV5-6 and J usage is TRBJ2-1; D is ambiguous. Germline assignment: CDR1 SGHDT and CDR2 YYEEEE. The V and J ends lost 0 bases and 2 bases respectively, with 21 bases between them. The length of the CDR3 is 19 residues. The CDR3 reads CASSLGASRYGVAYNEQFF. In nucleotides, the CDR3 is TGTGCCAGCAGCTTGGGCGCTTCTAGGTACGGAGTGGCCTACAATGAGCAGTTCTTC.

The chain uses TRBV25-1 and TRBJ2-5, with D unresolved. The V gene lost 2 bases and the J gene lost 2 bases, with 9 bases spanning the gap. The CDR3 spans 14 residues. Germline V gives CDR1 MGHDK, CDR2 SYGVNS. CDR3 loop: CASSETSFQETQYF. The CDR3 DNA is TGTGCCAGCAGTGAAACATCTTTTCAAGAGACCCAGTACTTC.

This chain joins TRBV2 and TRBJ2-3; 9 positions match TRBD2. The CDR3 covers 16 residues. V lost 6 bases and J lost 0; bases outside the gene matches: 7. Germline CDR1 is SNHLY and CDR2 is FYNNEI. DNA for the CDR3: TGTGCCAGCAGAGCTTGGACTAGCGCTAGCACAGATACGCAGTATTTT. It is translated as CASRAWTSASTDTQYF.

J is TRBJ2-2 and V is TRBV25-1; TRBD2 might be the D (6 bases). The germline V gene has CDR1 MGHDK and CDR2 SYGVNS. This CDR3 comprises 15 residues. V lost 3 bases, J lost 2 bases, and 10 bases lay in between. In DNA form, the CDR3 reads TGTGCCAGCAGTGACCCGGGGGTCAACACCGGGGAGCTGTTTTTT. This codes for CASSDPGVNTGELFF.

V and J are TRBV7-9 and TRBJ2-7; 11 nucleotides align to TRBD1. Trimming cost V 0 bases and J 4 bases; bases outside gene matches: 5. CDR3 size: 16 residues. CDR1 SEHNR and CDR2 FQNEAQ come from the germline V gene (reference sequence). The chain's CDR3 is CASSLARTGGNYEQYF. The CDR3 coding sequence is TGTGCCAGCAGCTTAGCCCGGACAGGGGGCAATTACGAGCAGTACTTC.

This clone appeared once. The chain employs TRBV18 and TRBJ2-3; 8 bases are shared with TRBD2. J lost 4 bases, V lost 3 bases, and 3 bases had no gene match. From germline, CDR1 is KGHSH and CDR2 LQKENI. This CDR3 region has 14 residues. The CDR3, as DNA: TGTGCCAGCTCACCCAGCGGGAGTGCAGATACGCAGTATTTT. It encodes CASSPSGSADTQYF.

The count of this clone is one. The chain uses TRBV7-9 and TRBJ1-3; 8 nucleotides align to TRBD1. Looked up from germline, CDR1 is SEHNR and CDR2 is FQNEAQ (reference sequence). V trimming: 8 bases; J trimming: 3 bases; junction bases outside the gene matches: 9. The CDR3 totals 15 residues. The CDR3 DNA follows: TGTGCCAGCGGCAAAGGACAGGGAGATGGAAACACCATATATTTT. Translation gives CASGKGQGDGNTIYF.

The gene calls are TRBV19 and TRBJ1-2, with 10 bases fitting TRBD1. The CDR3 totals 14 residues. The V segment lost 5 bases and the J segment 6 bases; nucleotides outside the gene matches: 6. CDR1 is LNHDA, CDR2 SQIVND, per germline (reference sequence). The CDR3 reads CASSFRDRGHGYTF. The CDR3 DNA sequence: TGTGCCAGTAGTTTCCGGGACAGGGGACATGGCTACACCTTC.

The J gene is TRBJ2-2, the V gene TRBV2, with no clear D. The germline gives CDR1 SNHLY, CDR2 FYNNEI. Trimming stripped 6 bases from V and 9 bases from J, with 5 bases between. The CDR3 length is 10 residues. The CDR3 protein is CASSGWELFF. The CDR3 DNA is TGTGCCAGCAGCGGGTGGGAGCTGTTTTTT.

The chain links TRBV7-3 to TRBJ1-1; D not certain. V lost 4 bases, J lost 5 bases, and 11 bases lay in between. The CDR3 covers 13 residues. In germline, CDR1 is SGHTA, CDR2 FQGTGA. This CDR3 is CASSSPGGTEAFF. The CDR3, as DNA: TGTGCCAGCAGCTCCCCTGGCGGGACTGAAGCTTTCTTT. Drawing the rest from reference TRBV7-3 and TRBJ1-1, the complete variable domain is GAGVSQTPSNKVTEKGKYVELRCDPISGHTALYWYRQSLGQGPEFLIYFQGTGAADDSGLPNDRFFAVRPEGSVSTLKIQRTERGDSAVYLCASSSPGGTEAFFGQGTRLTVV.

The V and J genes are TRBV5-1 and TRBJ2-3, with D hard to call. The CDR3 has 14 residues. Trimming left V 7 bases short and J 3 bases short, with 15 bases between. Germline-derived CDR1 and CDR2 are SGHRS and YFSETQ. This CDR3 reads CASEISGSTDTQYF. The DNA of the CDR3 is TGCGCCAGCGAAATCTCCGGGTCAACAGATACGCAGTATTTT.

This chain connects TRBV5-8 to TRBJ2-4; tentatively, D is TRBD2 (6 bases). Per the germline V gene, CDR1 is SGHTS and CDR2 is YDEGEE. The length of the CDR3 is 20 residues. Trimming shortened V by 2 bases and J by 0 bases, and 24 bases separated the two germline ends. The CDR3 region has the DNA TGTGCCAGCAGCTTCCTTGCCGGCGGGACGATAGGCCTAGCCAAAAACATTCAGTACTTC. This encodes CASSFLAGGTIGLAKNIQYF.

Here the CDR3 DNA reads TGTGCCAGCGTTGACAGAGACACAGATACGCAGTATTTT. This encodes CASVDRDTDTQYF. This sequence joins TRBV28 and TRBJ2-3; TRBD1 might be the D (5 bases). The germline V and J ends were trimmed by 8 bases and 2 bases, with 11 bases remaining between them. The CDR3 length is 13 residues. The germline gives CDR1 MDHEN, CDR2 SYDVKM.